This T cell receptor beta chain was identified during a study of blood T cell repertoires in COVID-19. The table came from immunoSEQ multiplex PCR; TCRdb's copy has only in-frame clones and leaves some out. The top ten clones hold around 5% of a sample with some 330,000 clones, over 75% of them seen once. The germline V gene encodes CDR1 SEHNR and CDR2 FQNEAQ (reference sequence). This CDR3 contains 15 residues. Unmatched junction bases numbered 8, after V lost 5 bases and J lost 8 bases. The sample comprised PBMCs or T cells enriched from blood (not recorded which). This clonotype originated in a man in his thirties or forties who had recovered from COVID-19. The chain recombines TRBV7-9 with TRBJ2-1, with 11 bases that match TRBD1. The DNA of the CDR3 is TGTGCCAGCAGCACCGGACAGGGGGCAGGCGATGAGCAGTTCTTC. Amino acid sequence: CASSTGQGAGDEQFF.